The subject of this entry is one TCR beta chain. Its antigen remains unknown. This sample was included in a study of T cell responses to AZD1222 COVID-19 vaccine. Study-wide results and caveats: Donors skewed white British and female; clonal diversity was possibly underestimated.

The assay was immunoSEQ multiplex PCR, and TCRdb's table has in-frame clones only and misses some. The sample consists of roughly 80,000 clones, over 75% of them appearing once. The CDR3 is 16 residues long. The germline gives CDR1 LNHDA, CDR2 SQIVND (reference sequence). V was clipped by 0 bases and J by 4 bases; unmatched bases: 7. The sequence derives from an adult who received the AZD1222 COVID-19 vaccine. The chain carries TRBV19 and TRBJ2-3; 7 positions agree with TRBD2. The specimen was peripheral blood, collected 28 days after the second AZD1222 dose. In DNA form, the CDR3 reads TGTGCCAGTAGTATAGACGGCGGGGGATTTTCAGATACGCAGTATTTT. Translated, it gives CASSIDGGGFSDTQYF. Based on the CDR3 plus reference TRBV19 and TRBJ2-3, the full variable domain is DGGITQSPKYLFRKEGQNVTLSCEQNLNHDAMYWYRQDPGQGLRLIYYSQIVNDFQKGDIAEGYSVSREKKESFPLTVTSAQKNPTAFYLCASSIDGGGFSDTQYFGPGTRLTVL.